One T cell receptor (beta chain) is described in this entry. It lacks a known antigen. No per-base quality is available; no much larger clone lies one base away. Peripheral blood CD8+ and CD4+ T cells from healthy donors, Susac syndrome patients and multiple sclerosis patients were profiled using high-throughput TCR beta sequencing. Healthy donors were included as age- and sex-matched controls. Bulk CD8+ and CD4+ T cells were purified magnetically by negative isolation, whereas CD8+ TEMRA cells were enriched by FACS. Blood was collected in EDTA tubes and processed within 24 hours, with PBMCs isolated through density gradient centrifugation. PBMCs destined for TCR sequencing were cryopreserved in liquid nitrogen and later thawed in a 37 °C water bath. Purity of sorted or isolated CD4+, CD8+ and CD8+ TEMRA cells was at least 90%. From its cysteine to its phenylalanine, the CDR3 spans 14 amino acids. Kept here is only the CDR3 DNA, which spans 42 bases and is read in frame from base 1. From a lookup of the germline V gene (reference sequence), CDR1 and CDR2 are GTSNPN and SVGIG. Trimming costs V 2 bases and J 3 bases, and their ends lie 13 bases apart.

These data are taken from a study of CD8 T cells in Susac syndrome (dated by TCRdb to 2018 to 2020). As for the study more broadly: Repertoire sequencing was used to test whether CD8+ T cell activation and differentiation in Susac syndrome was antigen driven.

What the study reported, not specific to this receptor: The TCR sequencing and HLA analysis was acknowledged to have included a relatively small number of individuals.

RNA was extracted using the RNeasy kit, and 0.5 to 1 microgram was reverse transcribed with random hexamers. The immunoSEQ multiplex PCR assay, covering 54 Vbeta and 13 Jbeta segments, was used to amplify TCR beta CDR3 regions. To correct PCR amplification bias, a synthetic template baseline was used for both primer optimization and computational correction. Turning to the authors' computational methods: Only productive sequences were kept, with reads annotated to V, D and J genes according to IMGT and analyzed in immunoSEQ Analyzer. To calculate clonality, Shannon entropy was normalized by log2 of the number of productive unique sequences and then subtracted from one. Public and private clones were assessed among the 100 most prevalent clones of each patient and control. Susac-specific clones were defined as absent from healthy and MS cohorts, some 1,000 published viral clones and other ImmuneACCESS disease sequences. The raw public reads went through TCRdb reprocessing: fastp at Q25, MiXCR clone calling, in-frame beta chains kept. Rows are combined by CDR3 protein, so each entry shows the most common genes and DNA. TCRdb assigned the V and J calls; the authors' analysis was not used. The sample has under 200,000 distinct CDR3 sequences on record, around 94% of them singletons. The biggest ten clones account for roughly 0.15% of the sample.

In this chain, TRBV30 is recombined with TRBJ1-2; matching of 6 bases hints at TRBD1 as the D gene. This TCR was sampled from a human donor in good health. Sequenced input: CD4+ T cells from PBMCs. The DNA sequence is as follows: TGTGCCTGGAGTCCGCGGACAGCCCACTATGGCTACACCTTC. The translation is CAWSPRTAHYGYTF.